This T cell receptor beta chain emerged from a study of T cell responses to AZD1222 COVID-19 vaccine. Study findings and constraints: After two AZD1222 doses, spike-specific TCR breadth and depth rose versus day 0.

For this clone: What it binds is not known.

Profiled with immunoSEQ multiplex PCR; TCRdb holds only in-frame clones, not every one. The profile shows 150,000 to 190,000 clones, 90% of them singletons. This sequence originates from an adult in good health. The sequencing here drew on peripheral blood, taken on day 0 of AZD1222 vaccination.

The CDR3 is CASSLLAGQETQYF. The CDR3 DNA is TGTGCCAGCAGTCTACTAGCGGGACAAGAGACCCAGTACTTC. The J gene is TRBJ2-5, the V gene TRBV5-4, with 10 bases aligning to TRBD2. The CDR3 contains 14 residues. The junction had 3 bases not matched to a gene; V was cut back by 5 bases and J by 2 bases. The germline gives CDR1 SGHNT, CDR2 YYREEE (reference sequence).